Given below is one TCR beta chain in context. Its matching antigen is unknown. The source of the sample is a study of T cells expressing NK-cell markers. Broader study findings: The CD3+CD56-NKG2C+ fraction was also led by these clonotypes in several donors. Dominant NKG2C+ clonotypes made up about 1.0-8% of CD8+ T cells in more than 5 donors.

The CDR3 contains 17 residues. Germline values: CDR1 DFQATT, CDR2 SNEGSKA (reference sequence). In generating TCR beta cDNA, 5'RACE template switching with UMIs was used. One entry per CDR3 protein, without DNA, is what TCRdb gives after re-calling the 5' RACE reads. This sample contains about half a million distinct CDR3 sequences. The receptor comes from a woman in her fifties or sixties in good health. Sample: blood T cells: a sorted CD56 or NKG2C T cell subset, CD4+ or CD8+ T cells, or bulk PBMC T cells (not recorded which). V is TRBV20-1 and J is TRBJ2-1. The CDR3 spells CSARDSKAGSSYNEQFF.